This T cell receptor beta chain was recovered during a study of Ad26.COV2.S vaccination and SARS-CoV-2 variants. V gave up 1 base and J gave up 7 bases; unmatched junction bases: 9. The CDR3 consists of 16 residues. Per germline, CDR1 SEHNR and CDR2 FQNEAQ (reference sequence). Repertoires were generated with immunoSEQ multiplex PCR, while TCRdb's copy carries only in-frame clones and drops some. The sample lists some 370,000 clones, 83% seen once, with about 7.4% in the top ten. Specified treatment: roughly 19 received Ad26.COV2.S at low or high dose, single or two shots; several received placebo; per-sample allocation not given. Specimen acquisition occurred on day 63 following the initial vaccine or placebo injection.

The V gene is TRBV7-9, the J gene TRBJ2-1, with 8 positions matching TRBD2. This clonotype was sampled from a person between 18 and 60 years old who received the Ad26.COV2.S COVID-19 vaccine or a placebo. Sequencing was performed on peripheral blood, taken in a trial of Ad26.COV2.S vaccine versus placebo. CDR3 residues: CASSLDIAGWGNEQFF. As DNA, the CDR3 is TGTGCCAGCAGCTTAGATATAGCGGGATGGGGGAATGAGCAGTTCTTC.